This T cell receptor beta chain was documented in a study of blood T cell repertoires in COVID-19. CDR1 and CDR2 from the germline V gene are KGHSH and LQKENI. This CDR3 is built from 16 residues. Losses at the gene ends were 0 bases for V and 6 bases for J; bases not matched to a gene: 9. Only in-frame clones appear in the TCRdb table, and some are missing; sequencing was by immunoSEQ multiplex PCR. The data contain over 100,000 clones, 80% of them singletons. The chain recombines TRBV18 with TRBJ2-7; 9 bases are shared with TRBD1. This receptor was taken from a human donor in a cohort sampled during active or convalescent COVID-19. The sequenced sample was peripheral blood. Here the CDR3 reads CASSPPQLTGGGEQYF. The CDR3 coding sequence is TGTGCCAGCTCACCACCGCAATTGACAGGGGGTGGCGAGCAGTACTTC.